The 25 T cell receptor beta chains listed next were all sequenced from one sample in a study of response to subunit inactivated influenza vaccine. TCRdb analysed the RT-PCR reads with MiXCR anew, one entry per CDR3 protein. Among some 600,000 distinct CDR3 sequences listed, about 15% were seen once. Specimen: PBMCs from blood, collected less than 15 days before vaccination. The receptors stem from a man aged 45-65 years who received an inactivated influenza vaccine.

This clonotype was detected a few times. The rearrangement links TRBV5-1 to TRBJ2-4, with a tentative D call TRBD2 (6 bases). Trimming took off 4 bases at V and 4 bases at J, with 9 bases between the two ends. The CDR3 contains 13 residues. Germline assignment: CDR1 SGHRS and CDR2 YFSETQ. The CDR3 loop is CASSAGTKNIQYF. The CDR3 nucleotides read TGCGCCAGCAGCGCCGGGACTAAAAACATTCAGTACTTC.

A few counts support this clonotype. A much larger clone lies one base from this, so it may be a read error. The genes are TRBV6-5 and TRBJ1-1; D perhaps matches TRBD1 (6 bases). V was pared by 0 bases and J by 10 bases, with 12 bases between. CDR3 length equals 13 residues. The germline V gene has CDR1 MNHEY and CDR2 SVGAGI. The CDR3 loop is CASSYSTGLRAFF. DNA of the CDR3: TGTGCCAGCAGTTACTCGACAGGTCTAAGAGCTTTCTTT.

This clonotype was found many times. The J gene is TRBJ2-7, the V gene TRBV5-1; possibly TRBD2 for D (5 bases). Trimming pared 0 bases from V and 3 bases from J, leaving 10 bases between. CDR3 length: 14 residues. The germline V gene encodes CDR1 SGHRS and CDR2 YFSETQ. Written as DNA, the CDR3 is TGCGCCAGCAGCTTGGCCCCGGGATTCTACGAGCAGTACTTC. It is translated as CASSLAPGFYEQYF.

This clonotype was detected only a few times. The V gene is TRBV10-3, the J gene TRBJ2-3; 10 bases map to TRBD2. The V and J ends lost 6 bases and 0 bases, in that order; junction bases with no gene match: 6. The CDR3 totals 16 residues. Per germline, CDR1 ENHRY and CDR2 SYGVKD. The CDR3 is CAISPGLAESTDTQYF. The CDR3 DNA reads as TGTGCCATCAGCCCCGGACTAGCGGAAAGCACAGATACGCAGTATTTT.

This clonotype was recorded at least ten times. This chain connects TRBV3-1 to TRBJ2-1, with D tentatively TRBD2 (6 bases). The CDR3 loop spans 13 amino acids. V was clipped by 3 bases and J by 6 bases, with 9 bases between them. CDR1 is LGHDT and CDR2 is YNNKEL in the germline V gene (reference sequence). This CDR3 is CASSHGGTNEQFF. The CDR3 nucleotides read TGTGCCAGCAGCCACGGGGGAACCAATGAGCAGTTCTTC.

This clonotype was counted only a few times. This chain connects TRBV27 to TRBJ2-5, with TRBD2 matching over 8 bases. CDR3 length: 15 residues. CDR1 is MNHEY and CDR2 is SMNVEV in the germline V gene (reference sequence). Losses at the gene ends were 3 bases for V and 5 bases for J; bases not matched to a gene: 8. In DNA form, the CDR3 reads TGTGCCAGCAGTTTCCGGACTAGCAACTCGGAGACCCAGTACTTC. This codes for CASSFRTSNSETQYF.

The chain employs TRBV5-1 and TRBJ2-5; weak D call: TRBD2 (5 bases). The CDR3 spans 15 residues. Germline-derived CDR1 and CDR2 are SGHRS and YFSETQ. The V gene lost 7 bases and the J gene lost 1 base, with 17 bases spanning the gap. The CDR3 here is CASSGILYGQETQYF. DNA for the CDR3: TGCGCCAGCTCCGGGATTTTGTATGGCCAAGAGACCCAGTACTTC.

This clonotype turned up a few times. This sequence joins TRBV12-3 or TRBV12-4 and TRBJ2-3, with D perhaps TRBD2 (5 bases). This CDR3 has 15 amino acids. Between the trimmed V and J ends, which lost 6 bases and 0 bases, there was a span of 13 bases. The CDR3 spells CASRAVALSTDTQYF. CDR3 in DNA: TGTGCCAGCAGGGCCGTAGCGCTAAGCACAGATACGCAGTATTTT.

The chain recombines TRBV7-9 with TRBJ1-2; D is undetermined. The CDR3 spans 15 residues. With 1 base removed from V and 4 bases from J, the gap between germline ends came to 13 bases. Per germline, CDR1 SEHNR and CDR2 FQNEAQ (reference sequence). This chain's CDR3 is CASSLVGDFSYGYTF. For the CDR3, the DNA is TGTGCCAGCAGCTTAGTCGGGGATTTTAGCTATGGCTACACCTTC.

The table lists this clonotype with a few counts. The rearrangement joins TRBV7-2 to TRBJ2-5; 7 bases are shared with TRBD2. CDR1 and CDR2 from the germline V gene are SGHTA and FQGNSA. This CDR3 is built from 17 residues. The V segment lost 5 bases and the J segment 5 bases; nucleotides outside the gene matches: 17. The CDR3 bases are TGTGCCAGCAGCCCCTTGGCGGGAGAGGTGAATTGGGAGACCCAGTACTTC. This codes for CASSPLAGEVNWETQYF.

The V call is TRBV6-2 or TRBV6-3, the J call TRBJ2-7; 7 bases map to TRBD1. Trimming took 4 bases from V and 5 from J; bases not matched to a gene: 8. The germline V gene encodes CDR1 MNHEY and CDR2 SVGEGT. The CDR3 runs to 14 residues. CDR3 coding DNA: TGTGCCAGCAGTTTCGACAGGGTTTTAGACGAGCAGTACTTC. Translating gives CASSFDRVLDEQYF.

This clonotype was counted only a few times. CDR3: CASSFLGRSASGEETQYF. DNA of the CDR3: TGTGCCAGCAGCTTTTTAGGACGGTCGGCTAGCGGGGAAGAGACCCAGTACTTC. The chain couples TRBV11-1 to TRBJ2-5; 9 bases agree with TRBD2. In germline, CDR1 is SGHAT, CDR2 FQDESV (reference sequence). CDR3 length: 18 residues. The J segment lost 3 bases and the V segment lost 3 bases, leaving 14 bases of the junction unmatched. Complete variable domain (other parts from reference TRBV11-1 and TRBJ2-5): EAEVAQSPRYKITEKSQAVAFWCDPISGHATLYWYRQILGQGPELLVQFQDESVVDDSQLPKDRFSAERLKGVDSTLKIQPAELGDSAMYLCASSFLGRSASGEETQYFGPGTRLLVL.

V usage is TRBV20-1 and J usage is TRBJ2-7; 14 positions match TRBD2. Looked up from germline, CDR1 is DFQATT and CDR2 is SNEGSKA (reference sequence). The CDR3 loop spans 15 amino acids. Trimming took 8 bases from V and 4 from J; bases not matched to a gene: 10. The CDR3: CSSGTSGSYPYEQYF. The CDR3, as DNA: TGCAGTTCCGGGACTAGCGGGAGTTATCCGTACGAGCAGTACTTC.

This clonotype occurred a few times. This chain links TRBV15 with TRBJ1-1; TRBD1 matches at 7 bases. Germline-derived CDR1 and CDR2 are LNHNV and YYDKDF (reference sequence). The CDR3 extends over 14 amino acids. The V gene end was trimmed by 0 bases and the J gene end by 5 bases; junction bases not matched to a gene: 3. As DNA, the CDR3 is TGTGCCACCAGCAGAGAACAGGGGCGGACTGAAGCTTTCTTT. This sequence encodes CATSREQGRTEAFF.

This clonotype has a handful of counts. The chain couples TRBV7-2 to TRBJ2-6; TRBD1 aligns across 7 bases. The CDR3 spans 18 residues. In germline, CDR1 is SGHTA, CDR2 FQGNSA. Trimming took 0 bases from V and 4 from J; bases not matched to a gene: 9. CDR3 DNA: TGTGCCAGCAGCTTAGCGGTGGGACAGAGTGGAGGGGCCAACGTCCTGACTTTC. Translation gives CASSLAVGQSGGANVLTF.

This chain connects TRBV20-1 to TRBJ2-7; D ambiguous. There are 11 residues in the CDR3. V lost 5 bases and J 3 bases, leaving 8 bases between the germline ends. Per germline, CDR1 DFQATT and CDR2 SNEGSKA (reference sequence). This chain's CDR3 is CSAPTIYEQYF. The CDR3, as DNA: TGCAGTGCTCCAACGATCTACGAGCAGTACTTC.

This chain links TRBV4-2 with TRBJ1-6; no firm D call. Looked up from germline, CDR1 is LGHNA and CDR2 is YNFKEQ. With 4 bases removed from V and 6 bases from J, the gap between germline ends came to 16 bases. The CDR3 runs 16 residues. The CDR3 DNA reads as TGTGCCAGCAGCCCGGATCTGGACCCAGTTAATTCACCCCTCCACTTT. Residues: CASSPDLDPVNSPLHF.

This clonotype came up a few times. V gene TRBV5-1 combines with J gene TRBJ2-1, with D unresolved. The CDR3 length is 12 residues. Trimming took off 5 bases at V and 8 bases at J, with 11 bases between the two ends. Germline-derived CDR1 and CDR2 are SGHRS and YFSETQ. CDR3 protein: CASRSSPDEQFF. CDR3 DNA sequence: TGCGCCAGCAGGAGTAGTCCCGATGAGCAGTTCTTC.

This chain connects TRBV2 to TRBJ2-5; D is perhaps TRBD1 (6 bases). The CDR3 consists of 14 residues. V was clipped by 6 bases and J by 1 base, with 12 bases between them. Per germline, CDR1 SNHLY and CDR2 FYNNEI. CDR3 loop: CASRPDRSQETQYF. The CDR3 coding sequence is TGTGCCAGCAGACCCGACAGGAGCCAAGAGACCCAGTACTTC.

This chain joins TRBV15 and TRBJ2-2, with D possibly TRBD2 on 5 matching bases. Germline values: CDR1 LNHNV, CDR2 YYDKDF (reference sequence). Trimming took 0 bases from V and 6 from J, leaving 8 bases between them. The CDR3 is made up of 14 amino acids. In DNA form, the CDR3 reads TGTGCCACCAGCAGAGATCGGGGTGCCGGGGAGCTGTTTTTT. Translating gives CATSRDRGAGELFF.

The rearrangement links TRBV19 to TRBJ2-1; D is possibly TRBD1 (6 bases). Trimming stripped 8 bases from V and 14 bases from J, with 25 bases between. The V gene's germline CDR1 is LNHDA and CDR2 SQIVND (reference sequence). The CDR3 has 14 residues. The CDR3 DNA follows: TGTGCCAGTCGGAACAGGGTAAGCCCTTACGCCGAGTTCTTC. Protein: CASRNRVSPYAEFF.

V gene TRBV10-3 combines with J gene TRBJ2-7; TRBD1 is a possible D gene (5 bases). V dropped 8 bases and J dropped 2 bases, with 13 bases sitting between them. The CDR3 has 13 residues. Germline CDR1 is ENHRY and CDR2 is SYGVKD. The CDR3 spells CAIWGGGTYEQYF. CDR3 DNA sequence: TGTGCCATCTGGGGCGGCGGCACCTACGAGCAGTACTTC.

This clonotype was counted between two and nine times. The gene calls are TRBV7-2 and TRBJ2-1, with D unresolved. Germline-derived CDR1 and CDR2 are SGHTA and FQGNSA. The CDR3 extends over 15 amino acids. Trimming took off 1 base at V and 4 bases at J, with 11 bases between the two ends. The CDR3 DNA is TGTGCCAGCAGCTTAGTCGGTGGAAGATACAATGAGCAGTTCTTC. Amino acid sequence: CASSLVGGRYNEQFF.

This chain links TRBV7-2 with TRBJ1-1; TRBD1 aligns across 7 bases. The trim removed 1 base at V and 7 bases at J, leaving 3 bases unmatched. Germline V gene sequence: CDR1 SGHTA, CDR2 FQGNSA. The CDR3 extends over 13 amino acids. The CDR3 region has the DNA TGTGCCAGCAGCTTAGTTAGACAGGGTGAAGCTTTCTTT. Translating gives CASSLVRQGEAFF.

The rearrangement links TRBV20-1 to TRBJ2-1; D is undetermined. The germline V gene encodes CDR1 DFQATT and CDR2 SNEGSKA (reference sequence). The V and J ends lost 2 bases and 4 bases respectively, with 12 bases between them. This CDR3 has 14 amino acids. This CDR3 is CSARLLEQYNEQFF. CDR3 DNA sequence: TGCAGTGCTAGACTGCTGGAACAATACAATGAGCAGTTCTTC.